This TCR beta chain was obtained from a study of response to subunit inactivated influenza vaccine. TCRdb used MiXCR to reprocess the RT-PCR reads, holding one entry per CDR3 protein. The profile shows around 600,000 distinct CDR3 sequences, about 11% of them singletons. This clonotype was seen only a few times. Germline loops: CDR1 SGHTA, CDR2 FQGNSA. The CDR3 has 12 amino acids. Trimming cost V 5 bases and J 10 bases; bases outside gene matches: 6. These records were also assigned to another study, of T cells expressing NK-cell markers. From that study: With UMIs, 5'RACE template switching was used to make TCR beta cDNA.

The chain recombines TRBV7-2 with TRBJ1-1, with 8 bases that match TRBD1. The TCR comes from a man aged 50 or older who received an inactivated influenza vaccine. Specimen: PBMCs from blood, collected on the day of vaccination. CDR3 nucleotide sequence: TGTGCCAGCAGCCCGGACAGGGTGGGAGCTTTCTTT. Amino acids: CASSPDRVGAFF.